This TCR beta chain was sequenced for a study of identical twins. Trimming shortened V by 5 bases and J by 4 bases, and 9 bases separated the two germline ends. This CDR3 region has 13 residues. Germline V lookup: CDR1 SGHTA, CDR2 FQGNSA. A universal primer site was incorporated via template switching, and the cDNA contained unique molecular identifiers. TCRdb passed the 5' RACE reads through MiXCR, listing each CDR3 protein once. Of under 800,000 distinct CDR3 sequences in the sample, approximately 22% were seen once. This clonotype has only a few counts. The antigen is undetermined. Whole-study results and caveats: Possibly, invariant MAIT and iNKT cells partly confounded zero-insertion analyses.

These same data were also listed under a study on T cells expressing NK-cell markers. In that study: In sorted CD3+CD56+NKG2C+, CD3+CD56+NKG2C- and CD3+CD56-NKG2C+ T cells, TCR beta repertoires were obtained. Seven sequenced donors out of eight were HCMV-seropositive, one seronegative.

Sequencing was done on a sample of PBMCs. V gene TRBV7-2 combines with J gene TRBJ2-1; TRBD2 might be the D (7 bases). The sequence came from a woman younger than 35 in good health. CDR3 loop: CASSRGAYNEQFF. The CDR3 DNA reads TGTGCCAGCAGCCGGGGGGCTTACAATGAGCAGTTCTTC.